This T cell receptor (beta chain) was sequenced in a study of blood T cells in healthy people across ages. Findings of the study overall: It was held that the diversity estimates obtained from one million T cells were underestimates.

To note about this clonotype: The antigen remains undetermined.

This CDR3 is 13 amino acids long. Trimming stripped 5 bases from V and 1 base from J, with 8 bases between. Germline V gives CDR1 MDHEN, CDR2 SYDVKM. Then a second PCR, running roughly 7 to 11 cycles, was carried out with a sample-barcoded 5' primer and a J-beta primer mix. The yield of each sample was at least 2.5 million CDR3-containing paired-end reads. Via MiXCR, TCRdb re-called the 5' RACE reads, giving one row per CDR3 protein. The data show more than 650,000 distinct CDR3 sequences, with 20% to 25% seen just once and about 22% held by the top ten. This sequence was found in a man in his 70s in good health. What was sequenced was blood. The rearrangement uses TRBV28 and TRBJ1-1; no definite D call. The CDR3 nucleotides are TGTGCCAGCAGTGCCAATAGGAACACTGAAGCTTTCTTT. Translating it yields CASSANRNTEAFF.